The clone carrying this T cell receptor beta chain occurred once. Trimming shortened V by 0 bases and J by 1 base, and 17 bases separated the two germline ends. There are 18 residues in the CDR3. The germline gives CDR1 SGHVS, CDR2 FQNEAQ. Described time point: baseline, week 1 (first vaccination visit). Noted treatment: pre-vaccination baseline after standard-of-care therapy. The entry originates in a study of a mutant IDH1 vaccine in newly diagnosed glioma. Study background: Patients under treatment included around 60% males and about 40% females and had a mean age of approximately 40 years. The earlier regimen, radiotherapy, temozolomide, or both, was most often both.

TCRdb's copy holds only in-frame clones and misses some; the assay was immunoSEQ multiplex PCR. The sample lists about 51,000 clones; about 74% were seen once. Sequenced here: PBMCs, sampled from a glioma patient treated with radiotherapy, temozolomide or both. The V call is TRBV7-8, the J call TRBJ2-3; a possible D gene is TRBD2 (5 bases). The clonotype comes from a woman between 40 and 55 years old with glioma. The CDR3 DNA sequence: TGTGCCAGCAGCTTAGCGTCGGACTCTCTGCTGGGCACAGATACGCAGTATTTT. It is translated as CASSLASDSLLGTDTQYF.